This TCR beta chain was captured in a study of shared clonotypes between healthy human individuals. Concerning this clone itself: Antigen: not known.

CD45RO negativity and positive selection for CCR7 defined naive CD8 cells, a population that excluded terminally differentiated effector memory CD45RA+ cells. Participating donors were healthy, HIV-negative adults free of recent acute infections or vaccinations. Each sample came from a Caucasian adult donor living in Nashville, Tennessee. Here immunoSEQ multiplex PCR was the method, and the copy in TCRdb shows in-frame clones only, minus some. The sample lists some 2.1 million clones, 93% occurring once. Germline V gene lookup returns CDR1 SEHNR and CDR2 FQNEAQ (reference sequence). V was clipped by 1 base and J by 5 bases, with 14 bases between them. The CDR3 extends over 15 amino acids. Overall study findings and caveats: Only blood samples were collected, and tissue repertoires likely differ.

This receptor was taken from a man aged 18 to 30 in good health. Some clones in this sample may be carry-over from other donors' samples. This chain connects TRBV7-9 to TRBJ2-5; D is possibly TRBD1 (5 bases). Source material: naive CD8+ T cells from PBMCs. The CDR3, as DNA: TGTGCCAGCAGCTTAGGAGGCGAAGGGGCGGAGACCCAGTACTTC. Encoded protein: CASSLGGEGAETQYF. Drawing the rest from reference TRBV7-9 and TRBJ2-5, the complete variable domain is DTGVSQNPRHKITKRGQNVTFRCDPISEHNRLYWYRQTLGQGPEFLTYFQNEAQLEKSRLLSDRFSAERPKGSFSTLEIQRTEQGDSAMYLCASSLGGEGAETQYFGPGTRLLVL.